This note documents a single T cell receptor (beta chain) sequence. Methods used by the authors: Counts of nucleated cells, estimated from reference gene primer amplification, were obtained. The assay was immunoSEQ multiplex PCR, and TCRdb's table has in-frame clones only and misses some. D and trimming were read from the DNA, whereas the V and J calls and clone size are those reported in that table. The data contain fewer than 300,000 clones, 70% to 90% of them singletons. These data originate in a study of blood T cell repertoires in COVID-19. At the level of the study: Samples taken during acute and convalescent COVID-19 were collected in the United States, Italy and Spain.

The CDR3 extends over 14 amino acids. The V end was cut by 8 bases, the J end by 5 bases, with 16 bases between. CDR1 is WSHSY, CDR2 SAAADI, per germline. Material: PBMCs or T cells enriched from blood (not recorded which). This receptor was taken from a woman aged 35 to 49 with acute COVID-19. The chain combines TRBV10-2 with TRBJ2-1; TRBD2 might be the D (7 bases). CDR3 in amino acids: CASRGAGVNNEQFF. The DNA for the CDR3 is TGCGCCAGCCGGGGGGCAGGGGTGAACAATGAGCAGTTCTTC.